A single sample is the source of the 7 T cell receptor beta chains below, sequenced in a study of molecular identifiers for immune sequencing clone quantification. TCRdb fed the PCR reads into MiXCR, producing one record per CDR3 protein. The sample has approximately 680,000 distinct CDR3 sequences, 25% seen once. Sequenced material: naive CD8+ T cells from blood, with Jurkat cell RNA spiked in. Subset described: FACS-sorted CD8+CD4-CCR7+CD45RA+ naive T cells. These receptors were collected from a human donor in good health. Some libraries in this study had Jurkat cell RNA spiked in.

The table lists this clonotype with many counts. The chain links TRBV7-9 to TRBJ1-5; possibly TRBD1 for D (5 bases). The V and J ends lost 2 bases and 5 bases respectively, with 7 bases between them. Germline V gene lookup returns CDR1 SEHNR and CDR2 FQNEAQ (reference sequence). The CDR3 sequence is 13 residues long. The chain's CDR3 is CASSLQGYQPQHF. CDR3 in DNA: TGTGCCAGCAGCTTACAGGGTTATCAGCCCCAGCATTTT.

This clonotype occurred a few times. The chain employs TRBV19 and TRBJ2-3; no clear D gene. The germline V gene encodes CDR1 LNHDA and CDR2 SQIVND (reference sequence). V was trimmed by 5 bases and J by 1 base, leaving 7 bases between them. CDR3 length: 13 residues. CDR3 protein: CASSVIRTDTQYF. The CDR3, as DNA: TGTGCCAGTAGTGTGATCCGCACAGATACGCAGTATTTT.

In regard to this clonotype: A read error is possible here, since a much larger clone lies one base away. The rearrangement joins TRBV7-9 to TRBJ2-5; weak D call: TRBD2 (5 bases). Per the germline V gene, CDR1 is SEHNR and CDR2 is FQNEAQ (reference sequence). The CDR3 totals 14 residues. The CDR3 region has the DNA TGTGCCAGCAGCTTCAGAGGGTCGGTAGAGACCCAGTGCTTC. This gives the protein CASSFRGSVETQCF. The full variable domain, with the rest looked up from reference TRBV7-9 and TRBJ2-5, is DTGVSQNPRHKITKRGQNVTFRCDPISEHNRLYWYRQTLGQGPEFLTYFQNEAQLEKSRLLSDRFSAERPKGSFSTLEIQRTEQGDSAMYLCASSFRGSVETQCFGPGTRLLVL.

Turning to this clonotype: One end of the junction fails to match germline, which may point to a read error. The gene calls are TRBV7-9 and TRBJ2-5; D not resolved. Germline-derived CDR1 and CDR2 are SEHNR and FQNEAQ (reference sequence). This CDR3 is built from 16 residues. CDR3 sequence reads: CASSSPPPGRQEPQYF. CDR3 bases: TGTGCCAGCAGCTCTCCCCCCCCGGGTCGACAAGAGCCCCAGTACTTC.

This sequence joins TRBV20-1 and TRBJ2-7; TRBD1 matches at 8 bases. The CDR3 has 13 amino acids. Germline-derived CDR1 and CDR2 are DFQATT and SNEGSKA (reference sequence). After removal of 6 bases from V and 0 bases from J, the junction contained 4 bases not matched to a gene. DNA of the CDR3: TGCAGTGCCAACAGGGGGATCTCCTACGAGCAGTACTTC. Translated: CSANRGISYEQYF.

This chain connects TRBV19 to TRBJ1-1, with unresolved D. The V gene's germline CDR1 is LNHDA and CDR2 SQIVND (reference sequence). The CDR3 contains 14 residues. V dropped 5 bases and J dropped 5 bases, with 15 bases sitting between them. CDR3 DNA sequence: TGTGCCAGTAGTGCCTCCGGCGGAAATACTGAAGCTTTCTTT. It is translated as CASSASGGNTEAFF.

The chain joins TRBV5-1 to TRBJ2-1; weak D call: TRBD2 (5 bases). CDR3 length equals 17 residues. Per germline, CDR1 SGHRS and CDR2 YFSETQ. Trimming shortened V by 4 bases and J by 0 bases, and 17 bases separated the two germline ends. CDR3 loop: CASSHNLDSSSYNEQFF. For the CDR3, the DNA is TGCGCCAGCAGCCACAACCTGGACTCAAGCTCCTACAATGAGCAGTTCTTC.